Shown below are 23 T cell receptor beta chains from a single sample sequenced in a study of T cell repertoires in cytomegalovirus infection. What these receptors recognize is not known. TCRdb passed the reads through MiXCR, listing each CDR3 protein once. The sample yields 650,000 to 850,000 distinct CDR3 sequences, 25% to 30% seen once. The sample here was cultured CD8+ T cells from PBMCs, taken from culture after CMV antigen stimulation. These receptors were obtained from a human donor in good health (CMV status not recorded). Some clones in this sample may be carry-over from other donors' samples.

CDR3 in amino acids: CASIPAGTPYEQYF. The CDR3 DNA reads as TGTGCCAGCATCCCAGCGGGGACGCCTTACGAGCAGTACTTC. This sequence joins TRBV2 and TRBJ2-7; 7 bases are shared with TRBD2. The CDR3 sequence is 14 residues long. With 7 bases clipped from V and 4 bases from J, the junction kept 10 bases outside the gene matches. Germline CDR1 is SNHLY and CDR2 is FYNNEI.

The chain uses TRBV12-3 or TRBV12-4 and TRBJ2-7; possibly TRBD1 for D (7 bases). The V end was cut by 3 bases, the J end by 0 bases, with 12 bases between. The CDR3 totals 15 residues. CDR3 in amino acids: CASSFWQGGSYEQYF. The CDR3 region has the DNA TGTGCCAGCAGTTTTTGGCAGGGGGGCTCCTACGAGCAGTACTTC.

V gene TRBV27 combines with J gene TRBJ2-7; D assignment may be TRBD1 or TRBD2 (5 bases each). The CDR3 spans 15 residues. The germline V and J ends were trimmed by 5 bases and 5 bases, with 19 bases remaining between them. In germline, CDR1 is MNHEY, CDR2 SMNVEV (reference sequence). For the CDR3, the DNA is TGTGCCAGCAGTCCGCATCCCGGCAGGGACCACGAGCAGTACTTC. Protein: CASSPHPGRDHEQYF.

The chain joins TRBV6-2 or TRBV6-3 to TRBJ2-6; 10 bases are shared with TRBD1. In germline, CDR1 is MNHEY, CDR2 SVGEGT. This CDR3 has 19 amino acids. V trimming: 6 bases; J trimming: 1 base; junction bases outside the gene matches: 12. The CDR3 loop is CASRPRDRGFSSGANVLTF. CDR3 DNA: TGTGCCAGCAGACCCCGGGACAGGGGCTTTTCTTCTGGGGCCAACGTCCTGACTTTC.

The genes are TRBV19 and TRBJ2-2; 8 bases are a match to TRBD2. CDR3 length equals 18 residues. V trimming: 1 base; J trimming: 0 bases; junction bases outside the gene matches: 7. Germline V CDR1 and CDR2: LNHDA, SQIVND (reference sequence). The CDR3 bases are TGTGCCAGTAGTATAGTAGCGGGGCGGATCGCGAACACCGGGGAGCTGTTTTTT. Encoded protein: CASSIVAGRIANTGELFF.

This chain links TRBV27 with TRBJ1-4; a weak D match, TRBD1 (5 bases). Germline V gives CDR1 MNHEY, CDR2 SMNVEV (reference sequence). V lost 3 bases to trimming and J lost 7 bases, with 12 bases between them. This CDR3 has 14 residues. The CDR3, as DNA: TGTGCCAGCAGTTTCGGGACGGAGGGTGAAAAACTGTTTTTT. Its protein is CASSFGTEGEKLFF.

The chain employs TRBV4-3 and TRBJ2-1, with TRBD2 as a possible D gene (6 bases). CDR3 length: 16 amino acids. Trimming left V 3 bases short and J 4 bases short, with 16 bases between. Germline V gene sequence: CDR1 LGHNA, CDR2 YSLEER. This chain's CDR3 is CASSQVAGPSYNEQFF. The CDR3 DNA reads TGCGCCAGCAGCCAGGTTGCGGGACCGAGTTACAATGAGCAGTTCTTC.

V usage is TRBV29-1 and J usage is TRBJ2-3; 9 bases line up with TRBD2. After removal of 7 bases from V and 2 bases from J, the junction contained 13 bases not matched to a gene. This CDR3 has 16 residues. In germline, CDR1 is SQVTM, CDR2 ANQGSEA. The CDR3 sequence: CSAEKRRGGVTDTQYF. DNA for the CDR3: TGCAGCGCCGAAAAAAGGCGGGGGGGCGTCACAGATACGCAGTATTTT.

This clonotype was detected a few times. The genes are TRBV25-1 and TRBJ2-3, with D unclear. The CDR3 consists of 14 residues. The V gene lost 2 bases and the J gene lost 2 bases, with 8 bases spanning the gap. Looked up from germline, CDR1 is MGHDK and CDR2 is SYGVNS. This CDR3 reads CASSEIRFTDTQYF. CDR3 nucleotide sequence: TGTGCCAGCAGTGAAATCAGGTTCACAGATACGCAGTATTTT.

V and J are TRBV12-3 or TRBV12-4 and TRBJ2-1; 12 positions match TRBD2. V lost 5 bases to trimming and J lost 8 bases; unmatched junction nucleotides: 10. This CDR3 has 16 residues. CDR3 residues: CASSDLTSGGWDEQFF. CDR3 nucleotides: TGTGCCAGCAGTGACCTGACTAGCGGGGGCTGGGATGAGCAGTTCTTC.

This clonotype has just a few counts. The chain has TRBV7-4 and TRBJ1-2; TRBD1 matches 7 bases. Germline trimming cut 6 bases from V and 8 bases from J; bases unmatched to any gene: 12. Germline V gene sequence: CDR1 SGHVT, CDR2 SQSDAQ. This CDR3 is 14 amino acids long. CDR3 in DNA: TGTGCCAGCAGTAACCAGGGGGACCTCCTGGGCTACACCTTC. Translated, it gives CASSNQGDLLGYTF.

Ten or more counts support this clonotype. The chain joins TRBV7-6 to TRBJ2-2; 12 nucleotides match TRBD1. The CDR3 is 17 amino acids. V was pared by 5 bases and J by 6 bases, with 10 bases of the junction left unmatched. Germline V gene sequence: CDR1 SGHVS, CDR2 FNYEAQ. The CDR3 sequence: CASSTLRGTGGPGELFF. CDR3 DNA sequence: TGTGCCAGCAGCACCCTAAGGGGGACAGGGGGCCCCGGGGAGCTGTTTTTT.

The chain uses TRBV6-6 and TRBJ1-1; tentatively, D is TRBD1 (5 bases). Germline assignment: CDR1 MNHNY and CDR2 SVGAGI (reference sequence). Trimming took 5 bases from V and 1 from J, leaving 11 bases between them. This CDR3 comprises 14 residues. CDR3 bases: TGTGCCAGCAGTGTGAGGGGTAGGAACACTGAAGCTTTCTTT. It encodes CASSVRGRNTEAFF.

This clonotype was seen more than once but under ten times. DNA of the CDR3: TGTGCCAGCAGCCCAGGAGACTTTAATCAGCCCCAGCATTTT. This translates into CASSPGDFNQPQHF. This chain joins TRBV9 and TRBJ1-5; D unresolved. The CDR3 sequence is 14 residues long. Looked up from germline, CDR1 is SGDLS and CDR2 is YYNGEE. V lost 4 bases, J lost 4 bases, and 12 bases lay in between.

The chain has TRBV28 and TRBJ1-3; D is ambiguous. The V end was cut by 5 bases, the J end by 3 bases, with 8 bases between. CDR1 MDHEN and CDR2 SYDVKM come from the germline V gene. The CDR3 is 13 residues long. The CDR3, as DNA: TGTGCCAGCAGTAACCCAGGTGGAAACACCATATATTTT. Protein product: CASSNPGGNTIYF.

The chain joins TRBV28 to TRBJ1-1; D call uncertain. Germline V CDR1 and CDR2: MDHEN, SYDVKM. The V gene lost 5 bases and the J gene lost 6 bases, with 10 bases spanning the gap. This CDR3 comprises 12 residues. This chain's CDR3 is CASSPYGAEAFF. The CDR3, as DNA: TGTGCCAGCAGTCCGTATGGGGCTGAAGCTTTCTTT.

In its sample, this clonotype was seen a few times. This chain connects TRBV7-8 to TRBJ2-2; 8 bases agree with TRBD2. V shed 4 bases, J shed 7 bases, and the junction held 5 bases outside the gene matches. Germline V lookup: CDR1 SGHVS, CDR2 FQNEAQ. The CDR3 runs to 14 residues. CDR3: CASSSWTSNGELFF. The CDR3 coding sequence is TGTGCCAGCAGCTCATGGACTAGCAACGGGGAGCTGTTTTTT.

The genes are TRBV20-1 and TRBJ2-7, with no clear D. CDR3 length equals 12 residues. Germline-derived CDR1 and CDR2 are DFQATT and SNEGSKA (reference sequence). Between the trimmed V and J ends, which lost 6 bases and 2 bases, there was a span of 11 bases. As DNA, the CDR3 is TGCAGTGCGAGGAGTTACGCCTACGAGCAGTACGTC. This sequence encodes CSARSYAYEQYV.

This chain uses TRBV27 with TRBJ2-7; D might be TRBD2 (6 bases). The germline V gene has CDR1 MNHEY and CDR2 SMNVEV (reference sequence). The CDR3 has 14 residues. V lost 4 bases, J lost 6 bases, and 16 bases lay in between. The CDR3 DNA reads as TGTGCCAGCAGTTCCGGGACTCACCCCGGCGAGCAGTACGTC. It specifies CASSSGTHPGEQYV.

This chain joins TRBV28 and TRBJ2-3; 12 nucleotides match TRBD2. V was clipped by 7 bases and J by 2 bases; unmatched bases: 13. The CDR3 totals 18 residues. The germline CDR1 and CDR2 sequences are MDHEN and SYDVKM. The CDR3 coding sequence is TGTGCCAGCACCTGGGGCCTAGCGGGGGGGCCAGACACAGATACGCAGTATTTT. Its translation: CASTWGLAGGPDTDTQYF.

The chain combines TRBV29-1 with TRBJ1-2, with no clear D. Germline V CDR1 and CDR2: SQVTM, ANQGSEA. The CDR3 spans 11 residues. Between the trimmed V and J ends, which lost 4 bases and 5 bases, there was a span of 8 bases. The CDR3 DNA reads TGCAGCGTTGGGGCAGATTATGGCTACACCTTC. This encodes CSVGADYGYTF.

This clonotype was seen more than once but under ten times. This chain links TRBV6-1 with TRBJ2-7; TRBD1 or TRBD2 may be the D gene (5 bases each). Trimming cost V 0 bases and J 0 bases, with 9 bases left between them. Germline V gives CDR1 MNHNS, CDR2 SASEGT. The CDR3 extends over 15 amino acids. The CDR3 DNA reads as TGTGCCAGCAGTGAAGCGGGACGGAGCTCCTACGAGCAGTACTTC. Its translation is CASSEAGRSSYEQYF.

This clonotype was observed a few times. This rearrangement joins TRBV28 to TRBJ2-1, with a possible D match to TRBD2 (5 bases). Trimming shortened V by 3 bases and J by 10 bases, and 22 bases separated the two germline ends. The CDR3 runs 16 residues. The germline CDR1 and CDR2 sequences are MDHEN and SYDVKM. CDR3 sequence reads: CASSFLALEGASEQFF. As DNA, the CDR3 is TGTGCCAGCAGTTTTTTAGCCCTTGAGGGAGCGTCCGAGCAGTTCTTC.